This T cell receptor (beta chain) was captured in a study of T-cell memory formation after mild COVID-19. Study-wide background: Largely donor-specific sequence clusters came from a couple of donors. Study-level findings and limits: A second wave of clones peaked on day 37, and their SARS-CoV-2 specificity went unconfirmed. Clones shrinking between day 15 and 85 showed a balanced CD4/CD8 split, and those that grew later tilted toward CD4+.

Trimming took off 0 bases at V and 16 bases at J, with 17 bases between the two ends. From germline, CDR1 is SGHRS and CDR2 YFSETQ. The CDR3 spans 13 residues. Comments on this clonotype: Its cognate antigen is unknown.

TCRdb used MiXCR to reprocess the 5' RACE reads, holding one entry per CDR3 protein. The sample carries about 350,000 distinct CDR3 sequences, about 15% recorded once. Specimen: PBMCs or a T cell subset sorted from them (not recorded which). The source of this sequence is a young man who had mild COVID-19 (a few samples of this study predate the infection). Cell type and time point are not known. The rearrangement uses TRBV5-1 and TRBJ2-1; possibly TRBD2 for D (5 bases). CDR3 sequence: CASSLAASLRQFF. The DNA of the CDR3 is TGCGCCAGCAGCTTGGCTGCTAGCTTGCGGCAATTCTTC. The full variable domain, with the rest looked up from reference TRBV5-1 and TRBJ2-1, is KAGVTQTPRYLIKTRGQQVTLSCSPISGHRSVSWYQQTPGQGLQFLFEYFSETQRNKGNFPGRFSGRQFSNSRSEMNVSTLELGDSALYLCASSLAASLRQFFGPGTRLTVL.